Given below is one T cell receptor (beta chain) in context. Clones were sequenced by immunoSEQ multiplex PCR, and TCRdb holds only the in-frame ones, with some missing. This table has more than 85,000 clones, approximately 84% appearing once. These data belong to a study of blood T cell repertoires in COVID-19. Input material: peripheral blood. This receptor was obtained from a human donor in a cohort sampled during active COVID-19.

CDR3 DNA sequence: TGTGCCAGCAGCCTAGGGGGCGAGGCTGAAGCTTTCTTT. Encoded protein: CASSLGGEAEAFF. The chain carries TRBV14 and TRBJ1-1; 7 nucleotides match TRBD1. Trimming removed 4 bases from V and 6 bases from J; junction bases left unmatched: 5. Germline lookup yields CDR1 SGHDN and CDR2 FVKESK. The CDR3 consists of 13 residues.